This TCR beta chain was recovered during a study of PD-1 blockade in classical Hodgkin lymphoma. Relapse was seen in all patients after autologous stem cell transplantation, and brentuximab vedotin exposure was variable. Best responses were complete response, partial response or progressive disease. Sequenced by immunoSEQ multiplex PCR; TCRdb stores in-frame clones only, minus some. The sample contains under 65,000 clones, around 87% of which appear only once. The CDR3 covers 15 residues. V lost 6 bases to trimming and J lost 0 bases, with 14 bases between them. CDR1 LNHDA and CDR2 SQIVND come from the germline V gene (reference sequence).

The chain has TRBV19 and TRBJ1-1; possible D gene TRBD1, 6 bases. The specimen was peripheral blood mononuclear cells (PBMCs), collected at baseline. This clonotype was obtained from a human donor with classical Hodgkin lymphoma. CDR3 DNA: TGTGCCAGTAGGGCCAGGGGTTTGGTGAACACTGAAGCTTTCTTT. Translation: CASRARGLVNTEAFF.